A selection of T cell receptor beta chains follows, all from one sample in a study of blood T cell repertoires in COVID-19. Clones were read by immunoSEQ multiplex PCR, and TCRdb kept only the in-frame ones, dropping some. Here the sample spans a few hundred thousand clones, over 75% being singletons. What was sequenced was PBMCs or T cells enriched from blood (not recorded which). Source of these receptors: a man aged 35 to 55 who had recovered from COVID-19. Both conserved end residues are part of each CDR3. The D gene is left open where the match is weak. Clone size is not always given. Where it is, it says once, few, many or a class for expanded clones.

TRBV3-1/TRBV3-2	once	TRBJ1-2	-	CASSLNGGRNYGYTF	TGTGCCAGCAGCCTCAACGGCGGGCGAAACTATGGCTACACCTTC
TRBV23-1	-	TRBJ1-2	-	CASSRGVPDIYGYTF	TGCGCCAGCAGTCGAGGTGTCCCGGACATCTATGGCTACACCTTC
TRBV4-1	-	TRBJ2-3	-	CASSQGRTDTQYF	TGCGCCAGCAGCCAGGGGAGAACAGATACGCAGTATTTT
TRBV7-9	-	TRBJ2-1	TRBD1	CASSRLTGSSYNEQFF	TGTGCCAGCAGCCGGCTGACAGGGAGCTCCTACAATGAGCAGTTCTTC
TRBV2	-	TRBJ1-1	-	CASSENREAFF	TGTGCCAGCAGTGAGAACAGGGAAGCTTTCTTT
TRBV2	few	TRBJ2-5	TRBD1	CASSEAGQGIGETQYF	TGTGCCAGCAGTGAAGCGGGACAGGGGATAGGAGAGACCCAGTACTTC
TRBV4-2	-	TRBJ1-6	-	CASSQAYLGGGSPLHF	TGTGCCAGCAGCCAAGCCTACTTGGGGGGGGGTTCACCCCTCCACTTT
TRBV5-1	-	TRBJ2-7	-	CASSLDPGSYEQYF	TGCGCCAGCAGCTTGGATCCCGGCTCCTACGAGCAGTACTTC
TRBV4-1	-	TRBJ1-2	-	CASRANYGYTF	TGCGCCAGCAGAGCGAACTATGGCTACACCTTC
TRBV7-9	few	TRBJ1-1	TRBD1	CASSSLQPGGVTEAFF	TGTGCCAGCAGCTCACTGCAGCCAGGGGGTGTCACTGAAGCTTTCTTT
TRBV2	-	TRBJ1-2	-	CASEVINYGYTF	TGTGCCAGCGAGGTTATCAACTATGGCTACACCTTC
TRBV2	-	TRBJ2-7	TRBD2	CASSESSGRYEQYF	TGTGCCAGCAGTGAATCTAGCGGGAGATACGAGCAGTACTTC